Shown below are 11 T cell receptor beta chains from a single sample sequenced in a study of shared clonotypes between healthy human individuals. Naive CD8 cells were CD45RO-negative, positively selected for CCR7, excluding terminally differentiated effector memory CD45RA+ cells. The assay was immunoSEQ multiplex PCR, and TCRdb's table has in-frame clones only and misses some. The sample includes some 2 million clones, approximately 94% of them seen just once. Sequenced input: naive CD8+ T cells sorted from blood. The receptors here all came from a man aged 18 to 35 in good health.

The chain couples TRBV5-5 to TRBJ1-5; the match to TRBD1 covers 11 bases. V dropped 4 bases and J dropped 3; count of bases not matched to a gene: 6. CDR3 length equals 16 residues. Germline values: CDR1 SGHKS, CDR2 YYEKEE (reference sequence). CDR3 nucleotides: TGTGCCAGCAGCCCGGGGACAGGGGGATTCAATCAGCCCCAGCATTTT. It encodes CASSPGTGGFNQPQHF.

The chain couples TRBV30 to TRBJ1-1; 8 positions agree with TRBD1. Germline CDR1 is GTSNPN and CDR2 is SVGIG (reference sequence). J was trimmed by 8 bases and V by 2 bases; bases with no gene match: 1. This CDR3 contains 11 residues. As DNA, the CDR3 is TGTGCCTGGAGTAGGACAGGGGAAGCTTTCTTT. This codes for CAWSRTGEAFF.

The rearrangement links TRBV7-2 to TRBJ2-3, with 7 bases identical to TRBD2. Germline V gene lookup returns CDR1 SGHTA and CDR2 FQGNSA. The V and J ends lost 0 bases and 5 bases, in that order; junction bases with no gene match: 8. The CDR3 runs to 16 residues. The CDR3 region has the DNA TGTGCCAGCAGCTTAGCGGGCGGGAGTGTTGGAGATACGCAGTATTTT. Translating it yields CASSLAGGSVGDTQYF.

This rearrangement joins TRBV28 to TRBJ2-1; 14 bases map to TRBD2. The V segment lost 4 bases and the J segment 4 bases; nucleotides outside the gene matches: 6. There are 17 residues in the CDR3. The germline V gene encodes CDR1 MDHEN and CDR2 SYDVKM. The CDR3 DNA follows: TGTGCCAGCAGTTCCGGACTAGCGGGGGGCCGTTACAATGAGCAGTTCTTC. Its translation: CASSSGLAGGRYNEQFF.

V is TRBV4-3 and J is TRBJ1-2, with unresolved D. CDR1 and CDR2 from the germline V gene are LGHNA and YSLEER. The CDR3 spans 15 residues. V lost 0 bases and J 2 bases, leaving 10 bases between the germline ends. CDR3 loop: CASSQESSENYGYTF. The DNA of the CDR3 is TGCGCCAGCAGCCAAGAATCATCCGAAAACTATGGCTACACCTTC.

This clone showed up just once. The J gene is TRBJ2-7, the V gene TRBV4-1; D remains unclear. The germline V and J ends were trimmed by 4 bases and 2 bases, with 15 bases remaining between them. The CDR3 covers 15 residues. Germline V gives CDR1 MGHRA, CDR2 YSYEKL. This CDR3 is CASSPSVIGTYEQYF. CDR3 nucleotide sequence: TGCGCCAGCAGCCCCAGTGTGATCGGTACCTACGAGCAGTACTTC.

V gene TRBV6-1 combines with J gene TRBJ2-2, with TRBD1 matching over 7 bases. CDR3 length equals 19 residues. After removal of 0 bases from V and 1 base from J, the junction contained 11 bases not matched to a gene. Germline lookup yields CDR1 MNHNS and CDR2 SASEGT. CDR3 in DNA: TGTGCCAGCAGTGAAGCCCCGACAGGGACCATAATGAACACCGGGGAGCTGTTTTTT. Amino acids: CASSEAPTGTIMNTGELFF.

This chain joins TRBV25-1 and TRBJ2-3; no firm D call. The CDR3 covers 16 residues. Trimming stripped 1 base from V and 4 bases from J, with 15 bases between. Germline V gives CDR1 MGHDK, CDR2 SYGVNS. Here the CDR3 reads CASSEFQDLEADTQYF. The CDR3 nucleotides read TGTGCCAGCAGTGAATTTCAAGACCTCGAGGCAGATACGCAGTATTTT.

V usage is TRBV5-1 and J usage is TRBJ1-1; possibly TRBD1 for D (6 bases). The germline V and J ends were trimmed by 0 bases and 6 bases, with 15 bases remaining between them. CDR3 length: 15 amino acids. Germline V gene sequence: CDR1 SGHRS, CDR2 YFSETQ. As DNA, the CDR3 is TGCGCCAGCAGCTTGGATGGGGGCTCGAGGCCTGAAGCTTTCTTT. Residues: CASSLDGGSRPEAFF.

V is TRBV9 and J is TRBJ2-7; D perhaps matches TRBD2 (7 bases). Germline loops: CDR1 SGDLS, CDR2 YYNGEE. This CDR3 contains 14 residues. V lost 4 bases and J 6 bases, leaving 17 bases between the germline ends. CDR3 nucleotide sequence: TGTGCCAGCAGCCCCCCCGGGGGGCCGGTCGAGCAGTACTTC. Its translation is CASSPPGGPVEQYF.

This sequence joins TRBV19 and TRBJ2-2, with D perhaps TRBD1 or TRBD2 (5 bases each). CDR3 size: 15 residues. V lost 7 bases and J 1 base, leaving 13 bases between the germline ends. The germline V gene has CDR1 LNHDA and CDR2 SQIVND (reference sequence). This CDR3 is CASTWGRMNTGELFF. The CDR3, as DNA: TGTGCCAGTACCTGGGGACGGATGAACACCGGGGAGCTGTTTTTT.